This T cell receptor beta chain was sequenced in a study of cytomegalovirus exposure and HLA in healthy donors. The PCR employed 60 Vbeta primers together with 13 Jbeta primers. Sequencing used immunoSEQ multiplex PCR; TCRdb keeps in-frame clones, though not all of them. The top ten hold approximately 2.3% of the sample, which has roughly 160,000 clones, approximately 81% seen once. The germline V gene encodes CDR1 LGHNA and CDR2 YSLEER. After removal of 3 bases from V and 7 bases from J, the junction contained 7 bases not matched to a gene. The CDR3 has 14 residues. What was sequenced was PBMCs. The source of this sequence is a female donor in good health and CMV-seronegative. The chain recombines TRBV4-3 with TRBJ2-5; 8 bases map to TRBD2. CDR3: CASSQGGLEGTQYF. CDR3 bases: TGCGCCAGCAGCCAGGGGGGACTAGAAGGGACCCAGTACTTC.